The source of this T cell receptor beta chain is a study of cytomegalovirus exposure and HLA in healthy donors. At the level of the study: Unique TCRs numbering around 80 million, obtained from HLA-typed donors, made up an early data release.

The PCR ran on 60 Vbeta and 13 Jbeta primers. Method: immunoSEQ multiplex PCR; TCRdb's copy keeps in-frame clones and lacks some. Of 100,000 to 150,000 clones detected, roughly four fifths appear once; the ten largest clones hold approximately 7%. Concerning this clone: Its antigen remains unknown.

Study-level points and caveats: Cytomegalovirus status, reportedly, was diagnosed with high specificity and sensitivity by the classifier. A missense variant in DCLRE1C was later tied to TCR beta V- and J-gene trimming.

Germline CDR1 reads GTSNPN; CDR2 reads SVGIG (reference sequence). CDR3 size: 15 residues. The J segment lost 7 bases and the V segment lost 4 bases, leaving 7 bases of the junction unmatched. Sequencing was done on a sample of PBMCs. V usage is TRBV30 and J usage is TRBJ1-6; 10 positions match TRBD1. The clonotype comes from a male donor in good health and CMV-seronegative. This CDR3 is CAWTGQGLPNSPLHF. CDR3 nucleotides: TGTGCCTGGACGGGACAGGGGTTGCCGAATTCACCCCTCCACTTT. The full variable domain, in which reference TRBV30 and TRBJ1-6 provide the parts outside the CDR3, is SQTIHQWPATLVQPVGSPLSLECTVEGTSNPNLYWYRQAAGRGLQLLFYSVGIGQISSEVPQNLSASRPQDRQFILSSKKLLLSDSGFYLCAWTGQGLPNSPLHFGNGTRLTVT.